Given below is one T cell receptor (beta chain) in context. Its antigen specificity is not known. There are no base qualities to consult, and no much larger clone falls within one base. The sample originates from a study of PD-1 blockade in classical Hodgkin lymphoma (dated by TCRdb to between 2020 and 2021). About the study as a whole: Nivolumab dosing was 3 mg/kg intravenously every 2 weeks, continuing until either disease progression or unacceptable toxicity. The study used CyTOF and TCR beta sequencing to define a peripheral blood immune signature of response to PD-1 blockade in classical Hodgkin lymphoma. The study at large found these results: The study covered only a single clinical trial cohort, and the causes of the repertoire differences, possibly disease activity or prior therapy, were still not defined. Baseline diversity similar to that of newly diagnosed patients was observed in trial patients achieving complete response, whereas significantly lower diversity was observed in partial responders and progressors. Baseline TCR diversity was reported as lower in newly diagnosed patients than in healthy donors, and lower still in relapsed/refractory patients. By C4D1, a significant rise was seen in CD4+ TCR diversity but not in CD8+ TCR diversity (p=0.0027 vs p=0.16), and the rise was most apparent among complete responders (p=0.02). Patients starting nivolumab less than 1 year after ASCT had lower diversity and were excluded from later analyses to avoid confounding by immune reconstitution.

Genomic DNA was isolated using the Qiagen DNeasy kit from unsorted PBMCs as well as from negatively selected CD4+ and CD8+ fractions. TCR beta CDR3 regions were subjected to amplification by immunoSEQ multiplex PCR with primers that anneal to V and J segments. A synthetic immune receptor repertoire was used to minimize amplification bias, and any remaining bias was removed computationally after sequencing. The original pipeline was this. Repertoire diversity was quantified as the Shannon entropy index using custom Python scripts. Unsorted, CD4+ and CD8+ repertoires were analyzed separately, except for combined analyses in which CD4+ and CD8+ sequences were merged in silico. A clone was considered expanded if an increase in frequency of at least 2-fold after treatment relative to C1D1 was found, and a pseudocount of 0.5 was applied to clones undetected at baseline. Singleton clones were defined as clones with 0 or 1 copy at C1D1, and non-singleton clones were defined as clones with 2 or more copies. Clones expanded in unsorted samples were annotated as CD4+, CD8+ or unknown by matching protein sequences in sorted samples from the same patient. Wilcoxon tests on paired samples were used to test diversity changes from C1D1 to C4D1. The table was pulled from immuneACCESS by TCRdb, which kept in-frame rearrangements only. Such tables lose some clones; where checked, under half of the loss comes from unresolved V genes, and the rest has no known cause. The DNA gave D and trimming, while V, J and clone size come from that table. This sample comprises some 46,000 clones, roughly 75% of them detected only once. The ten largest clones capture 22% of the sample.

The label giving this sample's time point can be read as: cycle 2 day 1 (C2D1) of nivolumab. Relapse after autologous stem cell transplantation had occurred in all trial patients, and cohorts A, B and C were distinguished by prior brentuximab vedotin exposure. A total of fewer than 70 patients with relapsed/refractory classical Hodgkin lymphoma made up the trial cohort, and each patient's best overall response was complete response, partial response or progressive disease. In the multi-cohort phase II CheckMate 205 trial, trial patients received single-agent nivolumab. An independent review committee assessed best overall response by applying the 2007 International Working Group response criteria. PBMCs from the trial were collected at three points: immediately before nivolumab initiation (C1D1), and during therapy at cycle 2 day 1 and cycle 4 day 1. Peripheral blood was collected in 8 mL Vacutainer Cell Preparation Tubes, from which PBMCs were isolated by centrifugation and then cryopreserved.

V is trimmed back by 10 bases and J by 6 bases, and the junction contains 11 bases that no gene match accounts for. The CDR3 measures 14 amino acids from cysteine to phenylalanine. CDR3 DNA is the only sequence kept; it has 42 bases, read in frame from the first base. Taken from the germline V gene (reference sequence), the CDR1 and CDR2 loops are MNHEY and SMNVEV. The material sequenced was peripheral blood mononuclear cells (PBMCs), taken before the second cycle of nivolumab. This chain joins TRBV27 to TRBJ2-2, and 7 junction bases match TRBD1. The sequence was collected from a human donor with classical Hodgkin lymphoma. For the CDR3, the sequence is CATSGQSYAGELFF. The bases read TGTGCCACCTCGGGACAGTCCTATGCCGGGGAGCTGTTTTTT.